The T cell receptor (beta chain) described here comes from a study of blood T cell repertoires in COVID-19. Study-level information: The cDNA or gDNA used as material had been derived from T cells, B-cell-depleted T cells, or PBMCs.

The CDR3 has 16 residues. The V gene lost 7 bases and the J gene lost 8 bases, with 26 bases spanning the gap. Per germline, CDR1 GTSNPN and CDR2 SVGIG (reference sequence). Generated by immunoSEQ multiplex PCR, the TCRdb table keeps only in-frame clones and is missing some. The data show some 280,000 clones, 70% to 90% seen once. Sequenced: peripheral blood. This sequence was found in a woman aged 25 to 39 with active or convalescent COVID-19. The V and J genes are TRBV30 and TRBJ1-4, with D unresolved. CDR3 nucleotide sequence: TGTGCCTCCACCTATGGTCTCGGGTGGGTAGGAGAAAAACTGTTTTTT. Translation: CASTYGLGWVGEKLFF.